The rows below give T cell receptor beta chains drawn from one sample of a study of spatial heterogeneity in lung cancer. From the 5' RACE reads, TCRdb called clonotypes with MiXCR, one entry per CDR3 protein. The table has roughly 3,000 distinct CDR3 sequences, less than 20% seen once; the top ten hold roughly a sixth. The input for sequencing was normal lung tissue next to the tumor, taken at surgery. These receptors were collected from a male donor with early-stage non-small cell lung cancer. Each CDR3 is given with its conserved first and last residue. Each record gives: V gene, J gene, D gene, clone size, CDR3 DNA, CDR3 protein. A D gene is named only where the DNA matches it firmly. Only some rows state a clone size, as once, few, many or a class for expanded clones.

>TRBV9|TRBJ2-5|TRBD1|NA
TGTGCCAGCAGCGTGGGACAGGTTCTCGAGACCCAGTACTTC
CASSVGQVLETQYF
>TRBV6-5|TRBJ1-2|TRBD1|NA
TGTGCCAGCAGACTAAGGACAGGGCACTATGGCTACACCTTC
CASRLRTGHYGYTF
>TRBV27|TRBJ1-3|NA|medium-sized
TGTGCCAGCAGTTTATCGTACGGCGGAAACACCATATATTTT
CASSLSYGGNTIYF
>TRBV13|TRBJ2-1|NA|NA
TGTGCCAGCAGCCCACAGGGTTCTTCCTACAATGAGCAGTTCTTC
CASSPQGSSYNEQFF
>TRBV9|TRBJ2-7|NA|medium-sized
TGTGCCATTACCCCCCGAGCCACCTACGAGCAGTACTTC
CAITPRATYEQYF
>TRBV10-2|TRBJ2-3|NA|few
TGCGCCAGCAGTGAGTCAGGGGAAGAGGGCACAGATACGCAGTATTTT
CASSESGEEGTDTQYF
>TRBV20-1|TRBJ2-3|TRBD2|medium-sized
TGCAGTGCTGGGAAGACTAGCGGGGGACGGGGAGATACGCAGTATTTT
CSAGKTSGGRGDTQYF
>TRBV7-6|TRBJ2-3|TRBD2|few
TGTGCCAGCAGCTTGAGGCGGGGGTCTAGCACAGATACGCAGTATTTT
CASSLRRGSSTDTQYF
>TRBV28|TRBJ2-3|TRBD2|large
TGTGCCAGCAGTTCCCCTCTAGCGGGGCGAAGCACAGATACGCAGTATTTT
CASSSPLAGRSTDTQYF
>TRBV11-3|TRBJ2-3|NA|medium-sized
TGTGCCAGCAGCTTAGGTCCCCGAGATACGCAGTATTTT
CASSLGPRDTQYF
>TRBV10-1|TRBJ1-3|NA|NA
TGCGTCAGCAGTGACCAGCTGGGAGCTGGAAACACCATATATTTT
CVSSDQLGAGNTIYF
>TRBV18|TRBJ2-1|TRBD1|NA
TGTGCCAGCTCACCACTGGGACAGGGGGCATCGAATGAGCAGTTCTTC
CASSPLGQGASNEQFF
>TRBV6-6|TRBJ2-3|NA|medium-sized
TGTGCCAGCAGTTACCTGGACGGCGCCGCGCAGTATTTT
CASSYLDGAAQYF
>TRBV29-1|TRBJ2-2|NA|NA
TGCAGCGTTCGACTAGTTGAGGCCGGGGAGCTGTTTTTT
CSVRLVEAGELFF
>TRBV7-8|TRBJ2-7|NA|medium-sized
TGTGCCAGCAGCTTAGAGCGGTATTACGAGCAGTACTTC
CASSLERYYEQYF
>TRBV7-8|TRBJ2-7|TRBD1|NA
TGTGCCAGCAGCCAGACGACAGGGGCCAGCGAGCAGTACTTC
CASSQTTGASEQYF
>TRBV5-1|TRBJ2-6|TRBD1|NA
TGCGCCAGCAGCTTGAGTTGGACAGGTTCCTCTGGGGCCAACGTCCTGACTTTC
CASSLSWTGSSGANVLTF